The rows below give T cell receptor beta chains drawn from one sample of a study of T cell changes during pregnancy in multiple sclerosis. TCRdb's copy holds only in-frame clones and misses some; the assay was immunoSEQ multiplex PCR. Among 30,000 to 40,000 clones, about nine tenths were seen once, and the ten largest hold about 5.4%. The sample was CD8+ T cells from peripheral blood mononuclear cells, taken in the first trimester of pregnancy. The receptors originated from a female donor with multiple sclerosis, enrolled in a pregnancy study. Both conserved end residues are part of each CDR3. A D gene is named only where the DNA matches it firmly. Clone size is stated in some rows and not others, as once, few, many or a class when expanded.

TRBV7-7	TRBD2	17	TRBJ2-1	NA	CASSPEGLAGGWNEQFF	TGTGCCAGCAGCCCAGAGGGACTAGCGGGAGGATGGAATGAGCAGTTCTTC
TRBV27	NA	14	TRBJ2-1	NA	CASSLATSYNEQFF	TGTGCCAGCAGTTTGGCGACATCCTACAATGAGCAGTTCTTC
TRBV6-1	TRBD1	15	TRBJ1-5	NA	CASSLKTGVLQPQHF	TGTGCCAGCAGTCTTAAGACAGGGGTTTTACAGCCCCAGCATTTT
TRBV19	NA	15	TRBJ1-5	NA	CASSRGGYSNQPQHF	TGTGCCAGTAGTCGGGGGGGTTATAGCAATCAGCCCCAGCATTTT
TRBV18	NA	15	TRBJ2-3	NA	CASSPSAESTDTQYF	TGTGCCAGCTCACCAAGCGCGGAGAGCACAGATACGCAGTATTTT
TRBV4-3	NA	15	TRBJ2-7	NA	CASSQGAGGTYEQYF	TGCGCCAGCAGCCAAGGTGCAGGGGGGACCTACGAGCAGTACTTC
TRBV28	TRBD1	15	TRBJ1-5	NA	CASSFPGQGNQPQHF	TGTGCCAGCAGTTTCCCCGGACAGGGCAATCAGCCCCAGCATTTT
TRBV7-9	NA	15	TRBJ1-1	NA	CASSPTLDFNTEAFF	TGTGCCAGCAGCCCGACGCTGGACTTTAACACTGAAGCTTTCTTT
TRBV20-1	NA	11	TRBJ2-7	NA	CSARLAYEQYF	TGCAGTGCTAGACTAGCCTACGAGCAGTACTTC
TRBV2	TRBD2	15	TRBJ2-5	NA	CASTELAGGMETQYF	TGTGCCAGCACAGAACTAGCGGGAGGTATGGAGACCCAGTACTTC
TRBV15	NA	15	TRBJ2-7	NA	CATSRERGSSYEQYF	TGTGCCACCAGCAGAGAACGCGGTAGCTCCTACGAGCAGTACTTC
TRBV4-2	NA	16	TRBJ2-7	NA	CASSQDEADSSYEQYF	TGTGCCAGCAGCCAAGATGAGGCGGACTCATCCTACGAGCAGTACTTC
TRBV11-2	NA	14	TRBJ2-7	NA	CASSLGGTSYEQYF	TGTGCCAGCAGCTTAGGAGGCACCAGCTACGAGCAGTACTTC
TRBV5-1	TRBD2	16	TRBJ2-1	large	CASSQPSGSGGDEQFF	TGCGCCAGCAGCCAACCTAGCGGGAGTGGCGGGGATGAGCAGTTCTTC
TRBV6-5	NA	15	TRBJ2-2	NA	CASSYVPGGTGELFF	TGTGCCAGCAGTTACGTCCCAGGGGGGACCGGGGAGCTGTTTTTT
TRBV19	NA	13	TRBJ1-4	NA	CASSIGSGTWLFF	TGTGCCAGTAGTATAGGTTCCGGGACATGGCTGTTTTTT
TRBV5-1	NA	11	TRBJ2-7	NA	CASSPGYEQYF	TGCGCCAGCAGCCCAGGGTACGAGCAGTACTTC
TRBV27	NA	11	TRBJ2-7	NA	CASSLSYEQYF	TGTGCCAGCAGTCTCTCCTACGAGCAGTACTTC
TRBV5-1	TRBD2	21	TRBJ2-4	NA	CASSLVPGASGRPIGKNIQYF	TGCGCCAGCAGCTTGGTTCCCGGGGCTAGCGGGAGACCCATTGGCAAAAACATTCAGTACTTC
TRBV4-2	TRBD2	16	TRBJ2-1	NA	CASSQEGGSGYNEQFF	TGTGCCAGCAGCCAAGAGGGCGGGAGCGGGTACAATGAGCAGTTCTTC
TRBV4-2	NA	16	TRBJ2-1	NA	CASSYTLLHRYNEQFF	TGTGCCAGCAGCTATACCTTACTTCACCGATACAATGAGCAGTTCTTC
TRBV7-9	NA	13	TRBJ1-1	NA	CASSPVMNTEAFF	TGTGCCAGCAGCCCGGTCATGAACACTGAAGCTTTCTTT
TRBV6-5	TRBD2	15	TRBJ2-3	once	CASSPLAGVTDTQYF	TGTGCCAGCAGCCCTCTAGCGGGAGTCACAGATACGCAGTATTTT
TRBV10-3	TRBD2	14	TRBJ2-5	NA	CAVTSGRGSETQYF	TGTGCCGTCACTAGCGGGAGGGGATCAGAGACCCAGTACTTC
TRBV19	NA	14	TRBJ2-7	NA	CASSIPNTPYEQYF	TGTGCCAGTAGTATTCCGAACACCCCCTACGAGCAGTACTTC
TRBV30	NA	14	TRBJ2-1	NA	CAWEEGGPYNEQFF	TGTGCCTGGGAGGAGGGGGGGCCCTACAATGAGCAGTTCTTC
TRBV15	NA	15	TRBJ1-1	NA	CATSREEGLNTEAFF	TGTGCCACCAGCAGAGAGGAGGGGCTGAACACTGAAGCTTTCTTT
TRBV30	NA	13	TRBJ1-1	NA	CAWSRGGNTEAFF	TGTGCCTGGAGCAGGGGCGGGAACACTGAAGCTTTCTTT
TRBV11-2	TRBD2	15	TRBJ2-1	NA	CASSLSLAASWEQFF	TGTGCCAGCAGCTTATCGCTAGCGGCCTCATGGGAGCAGTTCTTC
TRBV6-5	TRBD2	13	TRBJ2-7	NA	CASSPRGAYEQYF	TGTGCCAGCAGCCCCCGGGGGGCCTACGAGCAGTACTTC
TRBV7-2	TRBD2	16	TRBJ2-3	NA	CASSLGPGLTGDTQYF	TGTGCCAGCAGCTTAGGGCCGGGACTAACGGGAGATACGCAGTATTTT
TRBV7-9	NA	14	TRBJ1-5	few	CASSLPGEAQPQHF	TGTGCCAGCAGCTTACCAGGGGAAGCTCAGCCCCAGCATTTT
TRBV6-6	NA	12	TRBJ1-5	NA	CASSLQGPLKHF	TGTGCCAGCAGCCTACAGGGACCCCTAAAGCATTTT
TRBV4-1	NA	15	TRBJ2-3	few	CASSQATRRSDTQYF	TGCGCCAGCAGCCAAGCTACTAGGCGTTCGGATACGCAGTATTTT
TRBV7-8	NA	11	TRBJ2-1	NA	CASSRGNEQFF	TGTGCCAGCAGCCGCGGGAATGAGCAGTTCTTC
TRBV5-1	NA	15	TRBJ1-1	NA	CASSLVAGTNTEAFF	TGCGCCAGCAGCTTGGTTGCGGGGACGAACACTGAAGCTTTCTTT
TRBV4-2	NA	14	TRBJ2-7	NA	CASSQEGASYEQYF	TGTGCCAGCAGCCAAGAGGGGGCCTCCTACGAGCAGTACTTC
TRBV10-1	NA	14	TRBJ2-1	NA	CASSESTGRNEQFF	TGCGCCAGCAGTGAGTCGACAGGGAGGAATGAGCAGTTCTTC
TRBV27	NA	14	TRBJ2-7	NA	CASSATRGTYEQYF	TGTGCCAGCAGTGCGACTAGGGGTACCTACGAGCAGTACTTC
TRBV28	TRBD1	14	TRBJ2-1	NA	CASRDAGQGNEQFF	TGTGCCAGCAGGGACGCGGGACAGGGCAATGAGCAGTTCTTC
TRBV7-2	NA	16	TRBJ2-7	NA	CASSFVEARRSYEQYF	TGTGCCAGCAGCTTTGTAGAGGCCAGAAGATCCTACGAGCAGTACTTC
TRBV4-3	TRBD2	16	TRBJ2-7	NA	CASSQDGTSGSGEQYF	TGCGCCAGCAGCCAAGATGGAACTAGCGGGAGTGGTGAGCAGTACTTC
TRBV2	NA	13	TRBJ1-1	NA	CASSFTGNTEAFF	TGTGCCAGCAGTTTTACAGGGAACACTGAAGCTTTCTTT
TRBV7-9	TRBD2	16	TRBJ2-7	NA	CASSSLGLASPEEQYF	TGTGCCAGCAGCTCCCTCGGACTAGCCTCCCCGGAAGAGCAGTACTTC
TRBV27	NA	12	TRBJ1-2	NA	CASSPRTSVYTF	TGTGCCAGCAGTCCCCGGACTAGCGTCTACACCTTC
TRBV4-1	TRBD2	17	TRBJ2-4	NA	CASSQGPTSGTKNIQYF	TGCGCCAGCAGCCAAGGACCGACTAGCGGAACCAAAAACATTCAGTACTTC
TRBV5-4	TRBD1	15	TRBJ1-1	NA	CASSLGQGPYTEAFF	TGTGCCAGCAGCTTAGGACAGGGCCCGTACACTGAAGCTTTCTTT
TRBV4-1	NA	18	TRBJ1-5	few	CASSQSSTQFYSNQPQHF	TGCGCCAGCAGCCAGTCATCCACCCAGTTTTATAGCAATCAGCCCCAGCATTTT
TRBV7-9	TRBD1	19	TRBJ2-1	NA	CASSPPTDRPQPIYNEQFF	TGTGCCAGCAGCCCACCTACGGACAGGCCCCAACCGATTTACAATGAGCAGTTCTTC
TRBV5-4	TRBD1	14	TRBJ2-2	NA	CASSNRGRVGELFF	TGTGCCAGCAGCAACAGGGGGCGGGTCGGGGAGCTGTTTTTT
TRBV27	NA	13	TRBJ1-5	NA	CASSYGGDQPQHF	TGTGCCAGCAGTTACGGGGGTGACCAGCCCCAGCATTTT
TRBV28	TRBD1	15	TRBJ2-1	NA	CASSFRDSDYNEQFF	TGTGCCAGCAGTTTTAGGGACAGTGACTACAATGAGCAGTTCTTC
TRBV19	NA	14	TRBJ2-7	NA	CARDPGPALYEQYF	TGTGCCAGGGATCCGGGTCCGGCCCTTTACGAGCAGTACTTC